The entry below describes one T cell receptor (beta chain). Its antigen remains unidentified. This sample was taken from a study of T cells after yellow fever vaccination. Study summary: When fractions had low cell numbers, they were prepared with SMART-Seq v4 Ultra Low Input.

Making TCR cDNA involved 5'RACE template switching, which added UMIs and a universal primer site. In TCRdb, the 5' RACE reads were re-called with MiXCR into one record per CDR3 protein. Here the sample spans roughly 160,000 distinct CDR3 sequences, around 8.5% being singletons. Germline-derived CDR1 and CDR2 are MDHEN and SYDVKM. The CDR3 is 19 residues long. V gave up 7 bases and J gave up 0 bases; unmatched junction bases: 15. Study-wide findings and caveats: Boosting was followed by the reappearance of most primary-vaccination clones (approximately 95% CD4, 85% to 90% CD8).

The gene calls are TRBV28 and TRBJ2-6; the match to TRBD1 covers 7 bases. This TCR was recovered from a man between 18 and 35 years old who received the YFV17D yellow fever vaccine. The sequencing here drew on CD8+ T cells sorted from PBMCs, taken 45 days after the yellow fever booster vaccination. DNA of the CDR3: TGTGCCAGCACCACCCCCCGGGACAGCTTATTCTCTGGGGCCAACGTCCTGACTTTC. Its protein is CASTTPRDSLFSGANVLTF.